The clone carrying this T cell receptor beta chain showed up just once. The antigen remains undetermined. These data originate in a study of cytomegalovirus exposure and HLA in healthy donors. Study information: From HLA-typed donors, an early data release held roughly 89 million unique TCRs.

General study results and limits: Diagnosis of cytomegalovirus status made by the classifier reportedly showed high specificity and sensitivity. More clonal expansion characterized HLA-associated TCR beta chains than equally common others in a later analysis.

V dropped 8 bases and J dropped 7; count of bases not matched to a gene: 12. The CDR3 is made up of 14 amino acids. 13 Jbeta primers and 60 Vbeta primers were used for the PCR. Original processing methods: Among the unique TCR beta chains that a later analysis counted, about 81 million in all, 10 million to 11 million were shared. Some clones are missing from TCRdb's copy, which holds only in-frame ones; the method was immunoSEQ multiplex PCR. V, J and clone size are taken as reported in that table, and D and trimming were inferred from the DNA itself. The sample contains 180,000 or so clones, approximately 80% of which appear only once.

This chain uses TRBV6-7 with TRBJ2-7; 9 bases map to TRBD1. TRBV6-7 is filed as an ORF, its function uncertain. The TCR comes from a boy aged 2 to 10 in good health and CMV-seronegative. The sequencing input was PBMCs. The CDR3: CASPRRTGDQEQYF. In nucleotides, the CDR3 is TGTGCCAGCCCTAGAAGGACAGGGGATCAAGAGCAGTACTTC.